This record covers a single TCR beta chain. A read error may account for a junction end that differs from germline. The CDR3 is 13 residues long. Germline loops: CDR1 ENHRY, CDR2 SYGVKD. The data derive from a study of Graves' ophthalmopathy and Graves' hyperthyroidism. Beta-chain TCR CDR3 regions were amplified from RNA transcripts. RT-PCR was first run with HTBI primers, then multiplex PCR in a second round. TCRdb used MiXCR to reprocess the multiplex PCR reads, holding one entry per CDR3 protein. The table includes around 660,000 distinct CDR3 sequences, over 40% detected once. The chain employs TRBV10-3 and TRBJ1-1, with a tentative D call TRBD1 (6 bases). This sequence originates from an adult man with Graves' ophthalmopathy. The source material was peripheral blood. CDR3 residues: CVIRGAPDTEAFF. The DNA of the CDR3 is TGTGTCATCAGGGGCGCCCCGGACACTGAAGCTTTCTTT.